This T cell receptor beta chain emerged from a study of early T cells in non-severe SARS-CoV-2 infection (dated by TCRdb to the early 2020s). With regard to the full study: TCR sequencing used bulk RNA from unsorted whole blood, so alpha and beta chains could not be paired.

Library prep was done by 5' RACE. Sequenced using a NextSeq 500. Unique molecular identifiers were attached to individual cDNA molecules in the TCR library protocol so that sequencing error and PCR bias could be corrected. Sequencing covered both TCR alpha and beta chains, and within each sample the abundances of alpha and beta sequences were tightly co-correlated. The authors' analysis ran thus. V gene, J gene and CDR3 annotation of TCR sequences was performed with Decombinator V4. TCRs were defined as expanded if a significant change between any two time points was detected under a Poisson model with p below 0.0001. Abundances of TCRs were expressed as counts per million after normalisation to the total number of TCRs sequenced in each sample. TRAV1-2 paired with TRAJ12, TRAJ20 or TRAJ33 defined MAIT TCRs, while TRAV10 paired with TRAJ18 defined iNKT TCRs. VDJdb, accessed 1 November 2021, was searched for CMV, EBV and SARS-CoV-2 annotated TCRs, with TCRs annotated for multiple antigens excluded. The public reads were reprocessed in TCRdb via fastp at Q25 and MiXCR, keeping in-frame beta chains. CDR3 protein sequences are deduplicated, and each keeps its most common genes and DNA. Here the V and J calls rest on TCRdb's processing, not on the authors' analysis. The sample data list over 45,000 distinct CDR3 sequences, and around 16% of these were observed just once. The ten largest clones add up to about 4% of the sample.

The study was a case-control design nested within a healthcare worker cohort in London, UK, with weekly nasopharyngeal swab PCR tests and blood sampling. Healthcare workers were enrolled in the week of the UK lockdown, from 23 to 31 March 2020, and were followed every week for up to roughly 16 weeks. The CDR1 and CDR2 encoded by the germline V gene are SNHLY and FYNNEI. Trimming costs V 7 bases and J 2 bases, and their ends lie 15 bases apart. From cysteine to phenylalanine, the CDR3 is 15 amino acids long. Of the read, only the CDR3 DNA is kept; its 45 bases are in frame from base 1. What the study reported, not specific to this receptor: Matching against VDJdb was skewed toward anti-spike CD8 responses, likely underestimated virus-specific expansions, and missed private and CD4 specificities.

This clonotype came up many times. It lacks a known antigen. Base quality data are lacking; no much larger clone is found one base away. The rearrangement joined TRBV2 to TRBJ1-3; D gene: possibly TRBD1, on 6 matching bases. The sequencing here drew on whole blood, taken at baseline. The TCR originated in an adult who was a healthcare worker with PCR-confirmed SARS-CoV-2 infection or an uninfected control (not recorded which). The sequenced DNA is TGTGCCAGCAATGTCCAGGGGATGACTGGAAACACCATATATTTT. Its protein reads: CASNVQGMTGNTIYF.